This T cell receptor (beta chain) came from a study of CD8+ T cells in alopecia areata. Study outcomes and limitations: Shared TCR sequences were less clear between patients than in mice, possibly partly from HLA diversity.

Turning to this clone: Its specificity is not known.

Sample treatment: oral pan-JAK inhibitor, 5-10 mg twice daily. Extracted from the samples, RNA was reverse transcribed into cDNA to serve as the sequencing template. Assay: immunoSEQ multiplex PCR; the TCRdb copy retains only in-frame clones and omits some. The top ten clones hold 5.5% to 6% of a sample with about 200,000 clones, roughly 64% of them seen once. The germline V gene encodes CDR1 MGHDK and CDR2 SYGVNS. The CDR3 extends over 14 amino acids. Trimming cost V 2 bases and J 11 bases; bases outside gene matches: 9. This TCR was sampled from a human donor with alopecia areata. The chain employs TRBV25-1 and TRBJ2-1, with 7 bases fitting TRBD1. The input for sequencing was CD4+ T cells sorted from blood, taken at week 24, from a patient treated with tofacitinib. The CDR3 DNA reads as TGTGCCAGCAGTGAAGGTTTAGGGGGCTTCCAGCAGTTCTTC. Translated: CASSEGLGGFQQFF.